This T cell receptor (beta chain) was sequenced in a study of T-cell reconstitution after alpha-beta-depleted transplantation in children. Researchers prepared the TCRbeta library using unique molecular identifiers, the study reports. TCRdb fed the PCR reads into MiXCR, producing one record per CDR3 protein. The data hold fewer than 250,000 distinct CDR3 sequences, with roughly 15% observed a single time. This clonotype turned up a few times. Its antigen is not identified. The CDR3 contains 15 residues. The germline V gene encodes CDR1 SGHTA and CDR2 FQGNSA. V lost 5 bases and J lost 0; bases outside the gene matches: 3. General observations from the study: T-cell numbers and diversity one year post-transplant derived largely from freshly generated T cells.

This TCR came from a male patient aged 2 to 9 who had a stem cell transplant for acute lymphoblastic leukemia, so the T cells may come from the graft donor. The chain couples TRBV7-2 to TRBJ2-3; TRBD1 agrees at 9 bases. This sample comprised PBMCs, mostly from graft donor cells, obtained 360 days after TCRalphabeta/CD19-depleted stem cell transplant. This chain's CDR3 is CASSGQGISTDTQYF. In nucleotides, the CDR3 is TGTGCCAGCAGCGGACAGGGGATTAGCACAGATACGCAGTATTTT.